The 26 T cell receptor beta chains reported below all come from one sample, sequenced in a study of tumor-infiltrating lymphocytes in primary liver carcinoma. The source material, roughly 18-33 mg of unsorted bulk tissue, was used to co-extract RNA and DNA. Reverse transcription of around 500 ng total RNA with a constant-region primer produced TCR beta cDNA. A slightly modified ARM-PCR protocol with three nested multiplex PCR rounds produced these TCR beta libraries. A C-beta reverse primer and TRBV1-TRBV30 forward primers served in each of the first two PCR rounds, at 9 to 10 cycles apiece. Each CDR3 protein is one row after TCRdb ran MiXCR on the multiplex PCR reads. The sample lists tens of thousands of distinct CDR3 sequences, about three quarters occurring once. The sequencing input was liver tumor tissue from sampling region 5. Specified subset: tumor region T5, tumor centre. The receptors stem from a man between 40 and 49 years old with primary liver carcinoma and hepatitis B virus infection.

This clonotype appeared once. Lacking the conserved final phenylalanine or tryptophan, this CDR3 likely reflects a read error. This chain joins TRBV11-2 and TRBJ2-6, with 9 bases fitting TRBD2. This CDR3 comprises 21 residues. The germline CDR1 and CDR2 sequences are SGHAT and FQNNGV. This chain's CDR3 is CACSLGHPWREGRSGANVLTL. CDR3 in DNA: TGTGCCTGCAGCTTAGGCCATCCTTGGCGGGAGGGCCGCTCTGGGGCCAACGTCCTGACTCTC.

This clonotype was detected a few times. V and J are TRBV19 and TRBJ1-4; unclear D gene. This CDR3 region has 15 residues. Germline CDR1 LNHDA, CDR2 SQIVND (reference sequence). Trimming cost V 10 bases and J 7 bases, with 22 bases left between them. CDR3 region: CATCMQSGRGEKLFF. The CDR3 nucleotides read TGTGCCACCTGTATGCAGTCTGGACGGGGTGAAAAACTGTTTTTT. The variable domain in full, completed from reference TRBV19 and TRBJ1-4, reads DGGITQSPKYLFRKEGQNVTLSCEQNLNHDAMYWYRQDPGQGLRLIYYSQIVNDFQKGDIAEGYSVSREKKESFPLTVTSAQKNPTAFYLCATCMQSGRGEKLFFGSGTQLSVL.

The V call is TRBV4-1, the J call TRBJ2-1, with 7 bases matching TRBD2. The germline gives CDR1 MGHRA, CDR2 YSYEKL. This CDR3 is built from 15 residues. Trimming cost V 4 bases and J 15 bases; bases outside gene matches: 18. The CDR3 nucleotides are TGCGCCAGCAGCCGAAGGGCGGGAGACTACAATGAGTGGTTCTTC. Its protein is CASSRRAGDYNEWFF.

Concerning this clonotype itself: This CDR3 is missing its conserved last phenylalanine or tryptophan, likely due to a read error. It is unclear where the CDR3 begins or ends on the DNA, so no DNA is shown, and the CDR3 is as TCRdb lists it. The gene calls are TRBV29-1 and TRBJ1-5; TRBD1 is taken as the D call from the table, unchecked against the DNA. The CDR3 contains 15 residues when both ends are counted. Germline assignment: CDR1 SQVTM and CDR2 ANQGSEA. CDR3 region: CSVDEKGVPNQPPHS.

Turning to this clonotype: A read error may be the cause here, since a much bigger clone is one base away. This sequence joins TRBV5-1 and TRBJ2-7; D may correspond to TRBD1 or TRBD2 (5 bases each). This CDR3 is built from 13 residues. The V gene's germline CDR1 is SGHRS and CDR2 YFSETQ. The DNA of the CDR3 is TGCGCCAGCAGAAGTGGGGGTGGCTACGAGCAGCACTTC. This codes for CASRSGGGYEQHF.

With regard to this clonotype: A read error may produce the germline difference seen at one junction end. This chain joins TRBV14 and TRBJ2-1, with D maybe TRBD2 (6 bases). From germline, CDR1 is SGHDN and CDR2 FVKESK. CDR3 length: 13 residues. The CDR3 region is CATSPGTRDDQFF. CDR3 bases: TGTGCCACCAGTCCCGGGACTCGGGATGATCAGTTCTTC.

This clonotype was picked up many times. The V call is TRBV28, the J call TRBJ2-7; D might be TRBD1 or TRBD2, each matching 5 bases. V lost 7 bases, J lost 3 bases, and 22 bases lay in between. This CDR3 spans 16 amino acids. Per the germline V gene, CDR1 is MDHEN and CDR2 is SYDVKM. CDR3 nucleotide sequence: TGTGCCAGCACGGATGGCAGGGCCGGGATATTCTACGAGCAGTACTTC. Its protein product is CASTDGRAGIFYEQYF.

Concerning this clonotype: One junction end disagrees with the germline gene, perhaps due to a read error. V gene TRBV29-1 combines with J gene TRBJ2-3; 9 nucleotides agree with TRBD1. The CDR3 is 14 residues long. Germline V CDR1 and CDR2: SQVTM, ANQGSEA. CDR3 region: CGVVAGTGLDTQYF. CDR3 DNA sequence: TGCGGCGTTGTGGCCGGGACAGGGCTGGATACGCAATATTTT.

This clonotype was seen repeatedly, ten times or more. This CDR3 reads CASLTISGANVLTF. Here the CDR3 DNA reads TGTGCCAGCCTGACTATCTCTGGGGCCAACGTCCTGACTTTC. The V and J genes are TRBV28 and TRBJ2-6; tentatively, D is TRBD2 (5 bases). V was clipped by 8 bases and J by 0 bases, with 8 bases between them. This CDR3 has 14 residues. CDR1 and CDR2 (germline): MDHEN, SYDVKM.

Comment on this clonotype: This CDR3 is missing its conserved last phenylalanine or tryptophan, likely due to a read error. Because the CDR3's place on the DNA is in doubt, the DNA is left out and the CDR3 is given as listed by TCRdb. The chain uses TRBV12-3 or TRBV12-4 and TRBJ1-2; TRBD1, the D gene given by the table, was not confirmed from the DNA. The CDR3 extends over 16 residues, inclusive of both ends. The CDR3: CASSSPHGQGYYGCTL.

This clonotype came up a few times. This may stem from a read error, because a much larger clone lies one nucleotide away. V is TRBV19 and J is TRBJ2-1, with 7 bases identical to TRBD2. Germline V gene sequence: CDR1 LNHDA, CDR2 SQIVND (reference sequence). The CDR3 has 13 amino acids. CDR3: CVSSMRTSNRQFF. In DNA, the CDR3 is TGTGTCAGTAGTATGAGGACTAGTAATCGGCAGTTCTTC.

The table lists this clonotype with many counts. The rearrangement links TRBV5-4 to TRBJ2-2, with TRBD1 matching 7 bases. V trimming: 0 bases; J trimming: 4 bases; junction bases outside the gene matches: 3. The CDR3 runs 15 residues. Germline CDR1 is SGHNT and CDR2 is YYREEE (reference sequence). CDR3: CASSLGRQGTGELFF. The CDR3 DNA follows: TGTGCCAGCAGCTTGGGCAGACAGGGCACCGGGGAGCTGTTTTTT.

Turning to this clonotype: A clone one base away is much larger, so this may be a read error. V usage is TRBV28 and J usage is TRBJ2-7; tentatively, D is TRBD1 or TRBD2 (6 bases each). The CDR3 is 18 amino acids. CDR1 and CDR2 from the germline V gene are MDHEN and SYDVKM. CDR3 amino acids: CASSTANVGGGWRYEHYF. For the CDR3, the DNA is TGTGCCAGCAGTACAGCCAATGTGGGGGGCGGGTGGAGATACGAGCACTACTTC.

Comments on this clonotype: The junction differs from germline at one of its ends, possibly a read error. The rearrangement joins TRBV11-1 to TRBJ2-3, with 8 bases aligning to TRBD2. The CDR3 has 16 residues. From germline, CDR1 is SGHAT and CDR2 FQDESV (reference sequence). The CDR3 DNA is TGTGCCAGCGGCAAGGGACTAGTGGTTAGCATAGATACGCAGTATTTT. Protein product: CASGKGLVVSIDTQYF.

With respect to this clonotype: This CDR3 fails to terminate in the conserved phenylalanine or tryptophan, so it likely reflects a read error. V is TRBV12-3 or TRBV12-4 and J is TRBJ2-7; a possible D gene is TRBD1 (5 bases). The CDR3 runs to 13 residues. CDR3 region: CASRLGQSYEQYI. CDR3 DNA: TGCGCCAGCAGACTGGGGCAGTCCTACGAGCAGTACATC.

Points on this clonotype: The missing conserved phenylalanine or tryptophan at the end of this CDR3 makes a read error likely. The chain recombines TRBV4-1 with TRBJ2-1, with a weak D call TRBD2 (7 bases). This CDR3 is built from 15 residues. Germline lookup yields CDR1 MGHRA and CDR2 YSYEKL. Trimming cost V 0 bases and J 9 bases, with 15 bases left between them. The DNA of the CDR3 is TGCGCCAGCAGCCAAGAAGCGGGACAAAACAGTGAGCAGTTCCTC. Its translation: CASSQEAGQNSEQFL.

This clonotype was detected only a few times. The chain couples TRBV5-1 to TRBJ1-2, with 9 positions matching TRBD1. The germline gives CDR1 SGHRS, CDR2 YFSETQ. The CDR3 loop spans 13 amino acids. V shed 7 bases and J 6 bases; nucleotides not matched to a gene: 7. Written as DNA, the CDR3 is TGCGCCAGCGGGGGACAGGGTTTCGATGGCTACACCTTC. It specifies CASGGQGFDGYTF.

Note on this clonotype: A much bigger clone sits one base away, suggesting this may be a read error. J is TRBJ2-1 and V is TRBV7-9, with TRBD2 as a possible D gene (5 bases). Germline CDR1 is SEHNR and CDR2 is FQNEAQ (reference sequence). Trimming removed 1 base from V and 6 bases from J, with 16 bases in between. The CDR3 sequence is 16 residues long. The DNA for the CDR3 is TGTGCCAGCAGCTTAGGAGGCTGGAGGCAGACCAATGAGCAGTTCTTC. It is translated as CASSLGGWRQTNEQFF.

Regarding this clonotype: Germline is not matched at one junction end, which may reflect a read error. This rearrangement joins TRBV7-8 to TRBJ1-2; the D gene is possibly TRBD1 (5 bases). CDR3 length: 16 residues. Germline CDR1 and CDR2: SGHVS and FQNEAQ. The CDR3 protein is CANSSSTLRDGYGYTF. DNA for the CDR3: TGTGCCAACAGCTCATCAACGCTCCGGGACGGCTATGGCTACACCTTC.

Only a few counts were recorded for this clonotype. At one of its ends the junction is not consistent with the germline gene, which may arise from a read error. The chain links TRBV30 to TRBJ1-2; no definite D call. CDR3 length equals 14 residues. The germline CDR1 and CDR2 sequences are GTSNPN and SVGIG (reference sequence). The CDR3 DNA follows: TGTGCCTGGAGTCACCTGTCGGGGTACGATGGCTGCACCTTC. Protein: CAWSHLSGYDGCTF.

The gene calls are TRBV4-2 and TRBJ2-1, with TRBD2 matching 14 bases. V was pared by 5 bases and J by 6 bases, with 6 bases of the junction left unmatched. CDR3 length: 16 amino acids. The germline V gene has CDR1 LGHNA and CDR2 YNFKEQ. CDR3 sequence reads: CASSVAGTSGGNEQFF. Written as DNA, the CDR3 is TGTGCCAGCAGCGTAGCCGGGACTAGCGGGGGCAATGAGCAGTTCTTC.

CDR3 loop: CASSRPPNTEAFF. DNA of the CDR3: TGTGCCAGCAGTCGACCCCCGAACACTGAAGCTTTCTTT. The genes are TRBV7-2 and TRBJ1-1; D gene uncertain. Germline V gives CDR1 SGHTA, CDR2 FQGNSA. This CDR3 has 13 residues. Deletions cut 6 bases from V and 1 base from J, with 9 bases between.

A note on this clonotype: The junction shows a germline mismatch at one end, possibly a read error. This chain links TRBV4-1 with TRBJ2-1; no clear D. CDR1 MGHRA and CDR2 YSYEKL come from the germline V gene. The length of the CDR3 is 12 residues. The CDR3 here is CASSQAGIEHFF. The CDR3 DNA follows: TGCGCCAGCAGCCAAGCAGGAATCGAGCACTTCTTC.

This clonotype is labeled as large. The chain has TRBV11-2 and TRBJ2-5; D ambiguous. CDR1 is SGHAT and CDR2 is FQNNGV in the germline V gene. Trimming pared 0 bases from V and 5 bases from J, leaving 7 bases between. The CDR3 sequence is 13 residues long. For the CDR3, the DNA is TGTGCCAGCAGCTTAGATTTTCTGGAGACCCAGTACTTC. Residues: CASSLDFLETQYF. Drawing the rest from reference TRBV11-2 and TRBJ2-5, the complete variable domain is EAGVAQSPRYKIIEKRQSVAFWCNPISGHATLYWYQQILGQGPKLLIQFQNNGVVDDSQLPKDRFSAERLKGVDSTLKIQPAKLEDSAVYLCASSLDFLETQYFGPGTRLLVL.

As regards this clonotype: Here the CDR3 omits its conserved ending phenylalanine or tryptophan, so a read error is the likely source. CDR3 nucleotides: TGTGTCAGCAGCCATGACCGGGCTGAAGCTTTCTCT. The encoded protein is CVSSHDRAEAFS. The J gene is TRBJ1-1, the V gene TRBV14; D is unclear. Germline-derived CDR1 and CDR2 are SGHDN and FVKESK. This CDR3 spans 12 amino acids.

Comment on this clonotype: Sequence at one end of the junction differs from germline and may be a read error. V and J are TRBV12-3 or TRBV12-4 and TRBJ1-2; 8 positions agree with TRBD1. The CDR3 sequence is 16 residues long. CDR3 in amino acids: CASSSPHGQGYYDYTF. For the CDR3, the DNA is TGTGCCAGCAGTTCTCCCCATGGACAGGGCTACTATGACTACACCTTC.